This T cell receptor beta chain was captured in a study of response to subunit inactivated influenza vaccine. TCRdb independently ran MiXCR on the RT-PCR reads; one entry per CDR3 protein. In the table there are about 700,000 distinct CDR3 sequences, 15% to 19% of which are singletons. On this clonotype: Its specificity is not known.

Study-wide results and caveats: The authors put forward the suggestion that each seasonal influenza vaccination may bring in only a limited number of new T cells.

Germline V lookup: CDR1 SGHNT, CDR2 YENEEA. V was trimmed by 5 bases and J by 0 bases, leaving 8 bases between them. CDR3 length equals 14 residues. The genes are TRBV11-3 and TRBJ2-1, with D perhaps matching TRBD1 (5 bases). The source material was PBMCs from blood, sampled 11 to 12 days after vaccination. This receptor was identified in a man aged 50-60 years who received an inactivated influenza vaccine. The CDR3 reads CASSQTDSYNEQFF. The DNA of the CDR3 is TGTGCCAGCAGCCAGACAGACTCCTACAATGAGCAGTTCTTC.